This T cell receptor beta chain was captured in a study of regulatory T cells in long-lasting Graves disease. The study, taken as a whole, reports: Analyses excluded thyroid tissue, covering peripheral blood alone.

There are 15 residues in the CDR3. V was clipped by 4 bases and J by 5 bases, with 18 bases between them. Germline CDR1 is SGHDT and CDR2 is YYEEEE. Time point specified: persistent/refractory GD, antithyroid drugs over 5 years with positive TRAb. Isolated PBMC RNA provided the starting material for the TCR library. Patients came through an endocrinology department, and that department was in Xi'an, China. According to the study, TCR beta libraries were built with iRepertoire HTBI primers and CDR3-region Arm-PCR. TCRdb re-called the multiplex PCR reads with MiXCR, one entry per CDR3 protein. The repertoire includes around 400,000 distinct CDR3 sequences, 23% of them detected once, and about a quarter sits in the top ten. Note on this clonotype: The antigen remains unidentified.

The chain recombines TRBV5-6 with TRBJ2-5; perhaps TRBD2 as D (6 bases). This TCR was recovered from a female donor with Graves disease. Sequenced here: peripheral blood mononuclear cells (PBMCs), sampled when the disease was refractory, from a patient treated with antithyroid drugs. This CDR3 reads CASSLSRLVRETQYF. CDR3 DNA sequence: TGTGCCAGCAGCCTCTCCAGACTAGTACGCGAGACCCAGTACTTC.